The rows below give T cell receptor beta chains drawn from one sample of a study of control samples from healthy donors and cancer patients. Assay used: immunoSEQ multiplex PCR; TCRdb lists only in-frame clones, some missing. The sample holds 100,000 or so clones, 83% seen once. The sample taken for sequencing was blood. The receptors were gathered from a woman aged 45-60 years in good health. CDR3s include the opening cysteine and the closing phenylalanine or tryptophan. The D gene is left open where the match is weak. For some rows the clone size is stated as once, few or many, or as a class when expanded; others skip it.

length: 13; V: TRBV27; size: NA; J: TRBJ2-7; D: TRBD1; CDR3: CASGTGLFYEQYF; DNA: TGTGCCAGCGGGACAGGACTCTTCTACGAGCAGTACTTC
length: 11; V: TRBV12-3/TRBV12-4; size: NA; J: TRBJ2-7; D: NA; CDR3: CASSHGAEQYF; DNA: TGTGCCAGCAGTCACGGTGCAGAGCAGTACTTC
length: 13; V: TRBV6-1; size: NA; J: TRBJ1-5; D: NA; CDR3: CASTVGFGQPQHF; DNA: TGTGCCAGCACGGTGGGGTTTGGTCAGCCCCAGCATTTT
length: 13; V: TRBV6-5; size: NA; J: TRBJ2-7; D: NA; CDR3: CASSPGRLYEQYF; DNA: TGTGCCAGCAGTCCGGGACGCCTCTACGAGCAGTACTTC
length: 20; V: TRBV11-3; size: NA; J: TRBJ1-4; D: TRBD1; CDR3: CASSLGLPGQTAATNEKLFF; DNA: TGTGCCAGCAGCTTAGGATTACCGGGACAGACGGCTGCAACTAATGAAAAACTGTTTTTT
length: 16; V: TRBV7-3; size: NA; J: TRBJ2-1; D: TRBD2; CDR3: CASSPRLAGAYNEQFF; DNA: TGTGCCAGCAGCCCCAGACTAGCGGGAGCTTACAATGAGCAGTTCTTC
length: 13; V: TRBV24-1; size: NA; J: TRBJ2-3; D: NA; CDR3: CATSDSGIDTQYF; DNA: TGTGCCACCAGTGATTCAGGCATAGATACGCAGTATTTT
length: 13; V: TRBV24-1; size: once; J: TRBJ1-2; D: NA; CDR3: CATSDFGGLGYTF; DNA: TGTGCCACCAGTGATTTCGGGGGGCTTGGCTACACCTTC
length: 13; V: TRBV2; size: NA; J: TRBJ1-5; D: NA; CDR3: CASSEGVGQPQHF; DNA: TGTGCCAGCAGTGAGGGGGTCGGGCAGCCCCAGCATTTT
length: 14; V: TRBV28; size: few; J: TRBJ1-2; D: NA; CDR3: CASLESGANYGYTF; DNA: TGTGCCAGCTTAGAGTCGGGGGCTAACTATGGCTACACCTTC
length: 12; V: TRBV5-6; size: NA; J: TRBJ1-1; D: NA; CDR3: CASSLRGNEAFF; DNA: TGTGCCAGCAGCTTGCGAGGGAATGAAGCTTTCTTT
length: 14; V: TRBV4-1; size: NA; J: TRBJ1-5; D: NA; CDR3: CASSQDNGEGVQHF; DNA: TGCGCCAGCAGCCAAGACAACGGCGAGGGGGTTCAGCATTTT
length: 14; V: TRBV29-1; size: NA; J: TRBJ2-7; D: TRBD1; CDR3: CSVAAGTGEGEQYF; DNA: TGCAGCGTTGCTGCCGGGACAGGGGAAGGCGAGCAGTACTTC
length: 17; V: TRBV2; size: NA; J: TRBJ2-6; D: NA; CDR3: CASSPSRLSSGANVLTF; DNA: TGTGCCAGCAGTCCTAGTCGGCTGAGCTCTGGGGCCAACGTCCTGACTTTC
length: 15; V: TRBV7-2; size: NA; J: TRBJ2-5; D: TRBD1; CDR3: CASSLWTGGEETQYF; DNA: TGTGCCAGCAGCCTTTGGACAGGGGGTGAAGAGACCCAGTACTTC
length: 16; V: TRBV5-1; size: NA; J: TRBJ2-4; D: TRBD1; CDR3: CASSLTQGEVKNIQYF; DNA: TGCGCCAGCAGCTTAACACAGGGGGAAGTCAAAAACATTCAGTACTTC
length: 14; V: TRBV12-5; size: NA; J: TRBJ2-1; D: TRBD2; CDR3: CASGSSGGRNEQFF; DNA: TGTGCTAGTGGTTCTAGCGGGGGGAGAAATGAGCAGTTCTTC
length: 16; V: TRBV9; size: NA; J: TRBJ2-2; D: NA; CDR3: CASSPRDRSNTGELFF; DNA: TGTGCCAGCAGCCCGCGGGACAGATCCAACACCGGGGAGCTGTTTTTT
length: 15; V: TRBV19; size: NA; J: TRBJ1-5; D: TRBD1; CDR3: CASSIAGTVSQPQHF; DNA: TGTGCCAGTAGTATAGCGGGGACAGTCAGTCAGCCCCAGCATTTT
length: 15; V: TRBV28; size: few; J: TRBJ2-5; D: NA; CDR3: CASNTAWTAQETQYF; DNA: TGTGCCAGCAATACCGCATGGACAGCTCAAGAGACCCAGTACTTC
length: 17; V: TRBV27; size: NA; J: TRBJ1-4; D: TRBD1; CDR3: CAGKPGTGGRGSEKLFF; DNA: TGTGCCGGCAAGCCCGGAACAGGGGGCAGGGGGAGTGAAAAACTGTTTTTT
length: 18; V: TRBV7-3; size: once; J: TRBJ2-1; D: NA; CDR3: CASSLIGVGHATYNEQFF; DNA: TGTGCCAGCAGCTTAATTGGAGTGGGACACGCCACATACAATGAGCAGTTCTTC
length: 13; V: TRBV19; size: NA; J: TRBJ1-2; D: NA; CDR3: CASSILNGGGYTF; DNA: TGTGCCAGTAGTATTCTGAACGGAGGCGGCTACACCTTC
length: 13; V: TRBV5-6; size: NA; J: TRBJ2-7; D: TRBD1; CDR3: CASSGRDRYEQYF; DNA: TGTGCCAGCAGCGGACGGGACAGATACGAGCAGTACTTC
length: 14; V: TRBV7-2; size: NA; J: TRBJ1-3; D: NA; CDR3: CASSLMGSGNTIYF; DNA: TGTGCCAGCAGCTTAATGGGTTCTGGAAACACCATATATTTT
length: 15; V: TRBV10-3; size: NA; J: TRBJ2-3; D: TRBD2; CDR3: CAIMVAGGITDTQYF; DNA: TGTGCCATCATGGTAGCGGGGGGGATCACAGATACGCAGTATTTT
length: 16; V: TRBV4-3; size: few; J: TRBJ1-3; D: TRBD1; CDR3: CASSVTGGSSGNTIYF; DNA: TGCGCCAGCAGCGTAACAGGGGGAAGCTCTGGAAACACCATATATTTT
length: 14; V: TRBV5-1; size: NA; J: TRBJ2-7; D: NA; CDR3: CASSLAGLIPEQYF; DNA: TGCGCCAGCAGCTTGGCCGGGTTAATCCCCGAGCAGTACTTC
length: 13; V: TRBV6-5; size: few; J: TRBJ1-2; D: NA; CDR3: CASSLDGIYGYTF; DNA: TGTGCCAGCAGCCTCGACGGAATCTATGGCTACACCTTC
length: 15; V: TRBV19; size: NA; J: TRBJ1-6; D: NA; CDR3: CASSRVFGNNSPLHF; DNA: TGTGCCAGTAGTAGGGTGTTTGGTAATAATTCACCCCTCCACTTT
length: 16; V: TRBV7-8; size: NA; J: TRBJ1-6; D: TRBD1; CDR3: CASSLATGDGGSPLHF; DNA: TGTGCCAGCAGCTTAGCCACAGGGGATGGTGGTTCACCCCTCCACTTT
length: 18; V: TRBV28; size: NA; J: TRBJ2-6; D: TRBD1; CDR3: CASSMDRGTSSGANVLTF; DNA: TGTGCCAGCAGTATGGACAGGGGGACAAGCTCTGGGGCCAACGTCCTGACTTTC
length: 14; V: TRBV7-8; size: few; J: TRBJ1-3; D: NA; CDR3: CASSLGTSGNTIYF; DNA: TGTGCCAGCAGCCTAGGGACCTCTGGAAACACCATATATTTT
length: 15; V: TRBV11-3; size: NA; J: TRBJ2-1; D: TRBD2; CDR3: CASALIAGRNNEQFF; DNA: TGTGCCAGCGCCTTAATAGCGGGAAGAAACAATGAGCAGTTCTTC
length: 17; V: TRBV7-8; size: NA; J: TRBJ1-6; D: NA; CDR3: CASSLSATGTYNSPLHF; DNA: TGTGCCAGCAGCTTATCCGCTACAGGGACCTATAATTCACCCCTCCACTTT
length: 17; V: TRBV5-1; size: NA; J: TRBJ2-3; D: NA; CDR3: CASSPTGAAGGTDTQYF; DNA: TGCGCCAGCAGCCCCACCGGGGCGGCCGGGGGCACAGATACGCAGTATTTT
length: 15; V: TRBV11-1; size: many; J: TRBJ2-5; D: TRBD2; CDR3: CASSRTSGRLETQYF; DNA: TGTGCCAGCAGCAGGACTAGCGGGAGGCTGGAGACCCAGTACTTC
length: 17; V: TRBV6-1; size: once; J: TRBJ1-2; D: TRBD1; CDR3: CASSEALRVRGSRGYTF; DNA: TGTGCCAGCAGTGAAGCTCTCCGCGTCAGGGGGTCTCGCGGCTACACCTTC
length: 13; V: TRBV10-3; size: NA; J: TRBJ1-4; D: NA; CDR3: CAISLTGREKLFF; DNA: TGTGCCATCAGCCTCACAGGAAGGGAAAAACTGTTTTTT
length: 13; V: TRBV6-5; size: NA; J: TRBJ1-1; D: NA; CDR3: CASKDQVNTEAFF; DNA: TGTGCCAGCAAAGATCAGGTGAACACTGAAGCTTTCTTT
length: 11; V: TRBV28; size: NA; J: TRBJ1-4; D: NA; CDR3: CASTQNEKLFF; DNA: TGTGCCAGCACCCAGAATGAAAAACTGTTTTTT
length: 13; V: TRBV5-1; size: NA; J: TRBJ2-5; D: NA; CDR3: CASSLVGPETQYF; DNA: TGCGCCAGCAGCTTGGTGGGCCCGGAGACCCAGTACTTC
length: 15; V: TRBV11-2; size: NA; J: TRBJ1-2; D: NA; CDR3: CASSLARDTYYGYTF; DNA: TGTGCCAGCAGCTTAGCCCGGGACACTTACTATGGCTACACCTTC
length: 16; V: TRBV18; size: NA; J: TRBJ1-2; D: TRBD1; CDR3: CASSPQTGGEDYGYTF; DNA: TGTGCCAGCTCCCCCCAGACAGGGGGCGAAGACTATGGCTACACCTTC
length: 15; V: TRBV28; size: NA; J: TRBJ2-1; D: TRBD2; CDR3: CASSSLAGGYNEQFF; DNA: TGTGCCAGCAGCAGTCTAGCGGGGGGATACAATGAGCAGTTCTTC
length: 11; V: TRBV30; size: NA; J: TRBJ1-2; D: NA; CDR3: CAWTPGYGYTF; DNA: TGTGCCTGGACACCGGGCTATGGCTACACCTTC
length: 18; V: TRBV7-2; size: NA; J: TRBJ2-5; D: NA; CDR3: CASSFTPGTGVNRETQYF; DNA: TGTGCCAGCAGCTTCACCCCAGGGACGGGGGTGAACAGAGAGACCCAGTACTTC
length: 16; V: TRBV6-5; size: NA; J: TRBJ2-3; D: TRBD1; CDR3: CASSYSGQASTDTQYF; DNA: TGTGCCAGCAGTTACTCCGGACAGGCTAGCACAGATACGCAGTATTTT
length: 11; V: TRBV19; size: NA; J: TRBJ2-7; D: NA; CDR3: CASGRGYEQYF; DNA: TGTGCCAGTGGCAGGGGCTACGAGCAGTACTTC
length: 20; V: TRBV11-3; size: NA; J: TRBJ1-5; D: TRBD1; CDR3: CASSPLKPGQLYYSNQPQHF; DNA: TGTGCCAGCAGCCCACTCAAACCGGGACAGTTATATTATAGCAATCAGCCCCAGCATTTT
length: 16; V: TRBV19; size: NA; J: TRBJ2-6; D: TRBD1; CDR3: CASSVWTGAGANVLTF; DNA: TGTGCCAGTAGTGTCTGGACAGGAGCTGGGGCCAACGTCCTGACTTTC
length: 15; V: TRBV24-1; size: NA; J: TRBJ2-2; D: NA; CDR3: CATSEDKVGPGELFF; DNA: TGTGCCACCAGTGAGGACAAGGTTGGGCCTGGGGAGCTGTTTTTT
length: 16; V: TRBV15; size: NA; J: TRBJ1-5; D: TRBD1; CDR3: CATSGTGGDSNQPQHF; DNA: TGTGCCACCAGCGGTACAGGGGGAGATAGCAATCAGCCCCAGCATTTT
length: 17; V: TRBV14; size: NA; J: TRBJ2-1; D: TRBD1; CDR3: CASSEPGGRTTYNEQFF; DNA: TGTGCCAGCAGCGAACCAGGGGGCAGGACTACCTACAATGAGCAGTTCTTC
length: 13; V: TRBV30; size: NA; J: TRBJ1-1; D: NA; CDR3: CAWTRVVNTEAFF; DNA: TGTGCCTGGACCAGGGTAGTCAACACTGAAGCTTTCTTT
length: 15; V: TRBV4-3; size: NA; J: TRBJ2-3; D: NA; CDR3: CASSQDTSGTDTQYF; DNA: TGCGCCAGCAGCCAAGATACGAGTGGTACAGATACGCAGTATTTT
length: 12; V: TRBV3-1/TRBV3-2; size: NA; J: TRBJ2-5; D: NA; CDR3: CASSPPGETQYF; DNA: TGTGCCAGCAGCCCTCCGGGAGAGACCCAGTACTTC
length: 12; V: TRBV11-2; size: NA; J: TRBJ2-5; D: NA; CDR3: CASSFGQETQYF; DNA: TGTGCCAGCAGCTTCGGCCAAGAGACCCAGTACTTC